The 29 T cell receptor beta chains below all came from one sample that was sequenced in a study of CD8+CD57+ T cells in acquired aplastic anemia. Template material for TCR beta VDJ and CDR3 profiling consisted of genomic DNA. TCRdb processed the reads anew with MiXCR; each CDR3 protein has one entry. In the table there are around 200,000 distinct CDR3 sequences, 65% of which are singletons. In patients chosen for sequencing, flow cytometry had shown CD8+CD57+ cell expansion. Source material: sorted CD4+, CD8+, or CD8+CD57+ T cells (not recorded which) from PBMCs. Every receptor here comes from a human donor with aplastic anemia.

The V and J genes are TRBV10-1 and TRBJ1-1; 9 nucleotides line up with TRBD1. Trimming took 4 bases from V and 1 from J; bases not matched to a gene: 4. The CDR3 totals 15 residues. Germline assignment: CDR1 WNHNN and CDR2 SYGVQD (reference sequence). The CDR3 sequence: CASSVGDRENTEAFF. As DNA, the CDR3 is TGCGCCAGCAGTGTGGGGGACAGGGAGAACACTGAAGCTTTCTTT.

The chain combines TRBV20-1 with TRBJ1-1; the D is unclear. The CDR3 sequence is 12 residues long. V was shortened by 4 bases and J by 1 base, with 7 bases between the two germline ends. CDR1 is DFQATT and CDR2 is SNEGSKA in the germline V gene (reference sequence). CDR3 sequence: CSAIDGNTEAFF. The CDR3 bases are TGCAGTGCTATCGACGGGAACACTGAAGCTTTCTTT.

This rearrangement joins TRBV19 to TRBJ1-5, with D maybe TRBD1 (5 bases). CDR1 and CDR2 (germline): LNHDA, SQIVND (reference sequence). V lost 4 bases to trimming and J lost 8 bases, with 12 bases between them. This CDR3 contains 13 residues. CDR3 in DNA: TGTGCCAGTAGTAGAAGGGGAATCGAGCCCCAGCATTTT. Its protein is CASSRRGIEPQHF.

The chain is built from TRBV7-2 and TRBJ2-7; no firm D call. Per germline, CDR1 SGHTA and CDR2 FQGNSA. The CDR3 runs 15 residues. The germline V and J ends were trimmed by 1 base and 6 bases, with 16 bases remaining between them. CDR3 loop: CASSLEGGSLGEQYF. The CDR3 region has the DNA TGTGCCAGCAGCTTAGAAGGTGGTTCCCTCGGCGAGCAGTACTTC.

This clonotype was recorded many times. V is TRBV24-1 and J is TRBJ1-5; TRBD1 might be the D (5 bases). The ends were cut back, 1 base at V and 7 bases at J, with 7 bases in the middle. The germline CDR1 and CDR2 sequences are KGHDR and SFDVKD. The CDR3 is 13 amino acids. The CDR3 DNA reads TGTGCCACCAGTGATTTCGAGGGGCAGCCCCAGCATTTT. Protein: CATSDFEGQPQHF.

V gene TRBV19 combines with J gene TRBJ1-3; D is undetermined. Germline-derived CDR1 and CDR2 are LNHDA and SQIVND (reference sequence). The CDR3 runs to 16 residues. The ends were cut back, 5 bases at V and 1 base at J, with 15 bases in the middle. This chain's CDR3 is CASSRSGGGSGNTIYF. CDR3 DNA: TGTGCCAGTAGTCGTTCGGGTGGCGGGTCTGGAAACACCATATATTTT.

The CDR3 protein is CASSLDDYEQYF. Here the CDR3 DNA reads TGTGCCAGCAGCTTGGATGACTACGAGCAGTACTTC. The J gene is TRBJ2-7, the V gene TRBV5-6, with no clear D. V was pared by 0 bases and J by 3 bases, with 4 bases between. The CDR3 covers 12 residues. Germline V gene sequence: CDR1 SGHDT, CDR2 YYEEEE.

CDR3 protein: CSAITSGAREQYF. The CDR3 bases are TGCAGTGCTATTACCAGCGGGGCTCGCGAGCAGTACTTC. This chain connects TRBV20-1 to TRBJ2-7; 7 nucleotides align to TRBD2. The trim removed 4 bases at V and 6 bases at J, leaving 9 bases unmatched. Germline-derived CDR1 and CDR2 are DFQATT and SNEGSKA (reference sequence). There are 13 residues in the CDR3.

The sample holds many counts of this clonotype. V and J are TRBV12-3 or TRBV12-4 and TRBJ1-4; D not resolved. Trimming removed 6 bases at V and 7 bases at J, with 21 bases between. This CDR3 contains 16 residues. The DNA of the CDR3 is TGTGCCAGCAGCCTATCTGGGGAAAGTGAGGCTGAAAAACTGTTTTTT. As protein: CASSLSGESEAEKLFF.

This clonotype was counted between two and nine times. The chain uses TRBV7-2 and TRBJ2-1; D may be TRBD1 or TRBD2 (5 bases each). This CDR3 region has 15 residues. The V and J ends lost 2 bases and 8 bases respectively, with 16 bases between them. Germline V gene sequence: CDR1 SGHTA, CDR2 FQGNSA. CDR3 sequence: CASSLNLAQGDEQFF. The CDR3 bases are TGTGCCAGCAGCTTAAATCTAGCCCAGGGTGATGAGCAGTTCTTC.

The chain joins TRBV24-1 to TRBJ2-2; a weak D match, TRBD1 (6 bases). V gave up 3 bases and J gave up 3 bases, with 13 bases separating them. The CDR3 has 16 residues. CDR1 and CDR2 from the germline V gene are KGHDR and SFDVKD. The CDR3 nucleotides are TGTGCCACCAGTGATGCCGGGACACCCGACACCGGGGAGCTGTTTTTT. Translating gives CATSDAGTPDTGELFF.

The gene calls are TRBV7-8 and TRBJ1-2, with 7 bases that match TRBD1. CDR1 is SGHVS and CDR2 is FQNEAQ in the germline V gene. Trimming at V came to 5 bases and at J to 1 base, leaving 7 bases not matched to a gene. The CDR3 runs to 15 residues. This chain's CDR3 is CASSPPGQINYGYTF. DNA for the CDR3: TGTGCCAGCAGCCCACCGGGACAGATTAACTATGGCTACACCTTC. Based on the CDR3 plus reference TRBV7-8 and TRBJ1-2, the full variable domain is GAGVSQSPRYKVAKRGQDVALRCDPISGHVSLFWYQQALGQGPEFLTYFQNEAQLDKSGLPSDRFFAERPEGSVSTLKIQRTQQEDSAVYLCASSPPGQINYGYTFGSGTRLTVV.

The chain joins TRBV20-1 to TRBJ2-3; the match to TRBD1 covers 12 bases. V shed 3 bases and J 3 bases; nucleotides not matched to a gene: 4. This CDR3 comprises 15 residues. In germline, CDR1 is DFQATT, CDR2 SNEGSKA (reference sequence). DNA of the CDR3: TGCAGTGCTAGGGGACAGGGGGCGCTTACAGATACGCAGTATTTT. This encodes CSARGQGALTDTQYF.

The chain joins TRBV5-6 to TRBJ2-5; TRBD1 agrees at 8 bases. The junction had 13 bases not matched to a gene; V was cut back by 4 bases and J by 5 bases. CDR3 length equals 16 residues. Germline V lookup: CDR1 SGHDT, CDR2 YYEEEE. CDR3 sequence: CASSIPGQAGSETQYF. The CDR3 nucleotides read TGTGCCAGCAGCATACCGGGACAGGCGGGATCGGAGACCCAGTACTTC.

The chain employs TRBV7-8 and TRBJ2-7, with 7 bases that match TRBD2. The CDR3 loop spans 15 amino acids. The ends lost 7 bases at V and 0 bases at J; junction bases unmatched: 9. Germline CDR1 SGHVS, CDR2 FQNEAQ. The CDR3 sequence is CASTLGGMSSYEQYF. The DNA for the CDR3 is TGTGCCAGCACCTTGGGGGGGATGAGCTCCTACGAGCAGTACTTC.

The V and J genes are TRBV19 and TRBJ2-1, with D unclear. Per the germline V gene, CDR1 is LNHDA and CDR2 is SQIVND (reference sequence). V was clipped by 4 bases and J by 0 bases, with 4 bases between them. The CDR3 is 13 residues long. Written as DNA, the CDR3 is TGTGCCAGTAGTACCGGCTCCTACAATGAGCAGTTCTTC. This sequence encodes CASSTGSYNEQFF.

This clonotype turned up a few times. The CDR3, as DNA: TGTGCCAGCAGCCCTACAGGGACGGAGCAGTTCTTC. The encoded protein is CASSPTGTEQFF. V is TRBV14 and J is TRBJ2-1; D is perhaps TRBD1 (6 bases). The CDR3 length is 12 residues. Germline CDR1 reads SGHDN; CDR2 reads FVKESK. The V end was cut by 4 bases, the J end by 10 bases, with 11 bases between.

The chain combines TRBV10-3 with TRBJ2-5; 9 bases align to TRBD2. CDR1 ENHRY and CDR2 SYGVKD come from the germline V gene. V shed 2 bases, J shed 5 bases, and the junction held 9 bases outside the gene matches. The CDR3 covers 16 residues. CDR3 coding DNA: TGTGCCATCAGTGAGGGTAGCGGGAGAGGAGTTGAGACCCAGTACTTC. Its translation is CAISEGSGRGVETQYF.

In this sample, this clonotype turned up many times. The J gene is TRBJ2-5, the V gene TRBV4-1; D unresolved. This CDR3 is 13 amino acids long. Germline assignment: CDR1 MGHRA and CDR2 YSYEKL. The ends were cut back, 3 bases at V and 5 bases at J, with 10 bases in the middle. The CDR3: CASSQGLFETQYF. CDR3 in DNA: TGCGCCAGCAGCCAGGGTCTTTTCGAGACCCAGTACTTC.

This chain connects TRBV12-3 or TRBV12-4 to TRBJ2-7, with TRBD2 as a possible D gene (5 bases). Trimming shortened V by 6 bases and J by 1 base, and 10 bases separated the two germline ends. The CDR3 is 13 amino acids. In DNA, the CDR3 is TGTGCCAGCAGAGTCGGGGAATCCTACGAGCAGTACTTC. Translation gives CASRVGESYEQYF.

This clonotype was observed a handful of times. This chain connects TRBV25-1 to TRBJ2-2, with 7 bases matching TRBD2. This CDR3 has 17 residues. CDR1 is MGHDK and CDR2 is SYGVNS in the germline V gene. The junction had 8 bases not matched to a gene; V was cut back by 4 bases and J by 0 bases. The CDR3 here is CASSGLGGLSNTGELFF. As DNA, the CDR3 is TGTGCCAGCAGTGGGTTGGGAGGGCTATCGAACACCGGGGAGCTGTTTTTT.

A note on this clonotype: One end of the junction is discordant with germline, which a read error may explain. The rearrangement uses TRBV2 and TRBJ2-3; TRBD1 or TRBD2 may be the D gene (5 bases each). This CDR3 is built from 11 residues. Germline V gene data show CDR1 as SNHLY and CDR2 as FYNNEI. The chain's CDR3 is CAGQRGNEQSF. DNA of the CDR3: TGTGCCGGCCAGAGGGGAAATGAGCAGTCCTTC.

The chain carries TRBV6-2 or TRBV6-3 and TRBJ2-7; D is uncertain. Trimming took off 8 bases at V and 0 bases at J, with 11 bases between the two ends. The germline CDR1 and CDR2 sequences are MNHEY and SVGEGT. The CDR3 runs 13 residues. CDR3 sequence: CASGDFSSYEQYF. Here the CDR3 DNA reads TGTGCCAGCGGGGATTTTTCCTCCTACGAGCAGTACTTC.

Comments on this clonotype: The junction differs from germline at one of its ends, possibly a read error. The chain employs TRBV7-7 and TRBJ2-2; D not resolved. This CDR3 comprises 13 residues. From germline, CDR1 is SSHAT and CDR2 FNYEAQ (reference sequence). As DNA, the CDR3 is TGTGCTAGCAGTCCCGCGCTCACCGGGGAGCTGTTTTTT. Its translation is CASSPALTGELFF.

The rearrangement uses TRBV7-9 and TRBJ1-3; 10 bases are a match to TRBD1. V gave up 6 bases and J gave up 6 bases; unmatched junction bases: 8. There are 15 residues in the CDR3. Germline CDR1 and CDR2: SEHNR and FQNEAQ (reference sequence). The CDR3 spells CASSDGQGVLNTIYF. The CDR3 DNA sequence: TGTGCCAGCAGTGACGGACAGGGGGTCTTAAACACCATATATTTT.

The rearrangement links TRBV10-3 to TRBJ2-3, with 10 bases identical to TRBD2. Germline V gene sequence: CDR1 ENHRY, CDR2 SYGVKD. The CDR3 is made up of 17 amino acids. Unmatched junction bases numbered 4, after V lost 0 bases and J lost 1 base. CDR3 amino acids: CAISESKLAGGTDTQYF. CDR3 nucleotide sequence: TGTGCCATCAGTGAGTCTAAGCTAGCGGGAGGCACAGATACGCAGTATTTT.

The table lists this clonotype with a few counts. V and J are TRBV2 and TRBJ1-6, with D perhaps matching TRBD1 (6 bases). The CDR3 extends over 16 amino acids. V dropped 0 bases and J dropped 9 bases, with 15 bases sitting between them. The V gene's germline CDR1 is SNHLY and CDR2 FYNNEI. The CDR3 reads CASSEALTGSGSPLHF. For the CDR3, the DNA is TGTGCCAGCAGTGAAGCGCTTACAGGGTCAGGTTCACCCCTCCACTTT.

In this sample, this clonotype turned up once. V and J are TRBV11-2 and TRBJ2-7, with 8 nucleotides matching TRBD2. CDR3 length equals 15 residues. The germline V gene encodes CDR1 SGHAT and CDR2 FQNNGV. Trimming cost V 1 base and J 1 base; bases outside gene matches: 3. The CDR3 here is CASSLGAGASYEQYF. CDR3 DNA sequence: TGTGCCAGCAGCTTAGGAGCGGGAGCATCCTACGAGCAGTACTTC. The complete variable domain, with remaining parts taken from reference TRBV11-2 and TRBJ2-7, reads EAGVAQSPRYKIIEKRQSVAFWCNPISGHATLYWYQQILGQGPKLLIQFQNNGVVDDSQLPKDRFSAERLKGVDSTLKIQPAKLEDSAVYLCASSLGAGASYEQYFGPGTRLTVT.

V and J are TRBV29-1 and TRBJ1-6; D call uncertain. V was clipped by 6 bases and J by 5 bases, with 8 bases between them. The CDR3 spans 12 residues. CDR1 SQVTM and CDR2 ANQGSEA come from the germline V gene. The CDR3 here is CSVTRNNSPLHF. CDR3 nucleotide sequence: TGCAGCGTCACGAGAAATAATTCACCCCTCCACTTT.